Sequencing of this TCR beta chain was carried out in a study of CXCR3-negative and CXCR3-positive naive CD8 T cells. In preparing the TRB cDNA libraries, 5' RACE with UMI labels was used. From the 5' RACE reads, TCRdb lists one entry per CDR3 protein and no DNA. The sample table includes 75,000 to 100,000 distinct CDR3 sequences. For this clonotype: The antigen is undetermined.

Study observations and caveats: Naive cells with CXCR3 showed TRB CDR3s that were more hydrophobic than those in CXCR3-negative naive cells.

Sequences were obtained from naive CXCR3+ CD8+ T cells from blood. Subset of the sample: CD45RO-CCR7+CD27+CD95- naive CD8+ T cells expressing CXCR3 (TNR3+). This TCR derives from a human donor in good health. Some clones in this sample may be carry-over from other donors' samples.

The CDR3 protein is CASSPGGPWEQYF. The chain uses TRBV12-3 or TRBV12-4 and TRBJ2-7; TCRdb gives TRBD2 as the D gene, but with no DNA this cannot be confirmed. This CDR3 is 13 amino acids long.